This T cell receptor (beta chain) was retrieved from a study of PD-L1 blockade in urothelial cancer. Clones were read by immunoSEQ multiplex PCR, and TCRdb kept only the in-frame ones, dropping some. The repertoire holds tens of thousands of clones, with about 90% as singletons. The CDR3 consists of 16 residues. V trimming: 3 bases; J trimming: 7 bases; junction bases outside the gene matches: 11. Germline V CDR1 and CDR2: SGDLS, YYNGEE. The time point denotes: peripheral blood 6 weeks after treatment start. The TCR sequence derives from a man aged 70-80 years with urothelial cancer. The chain recombines TRBV9 with TRBJ2-2, with TRBD2 identical over 8 bases. The sequencing here drew on PBMCs, taken around atezolizumab (anti-PD-L1) treatment. In DNA form, the CDR3 reads TGTGCCAGCAGCGCCGCCGGGGGCGCGGGAGGCGGGGAGCTGTTTTTT. Protein product: CASSAAGGAGGGELFF.